This T cell receptor (beta chain) was found in a study of identical twins. Regarding the study as a whole: Conclusions relied on cross-sectional statistical analysis, not following the same donors. In beta out-of-frame sequences, the excess sharing between twins was weaker.

This clonotype was detected only a few times. Its antigen is not known. Template switching supplied a universal primer site; unique molecular identifiers were carried on the cDNA. TCRdb reprocessed the 5' RACE reads via MiXCR and lists one record per CDR3 protein. The sample carries under 250,000 distinct CDR3 sequences, more than 6.5% recorded once. This same sample was also taken into another study, of yellow fever vaccine responses in identical twins.

This sequence originates from a woman between 18 and 30 years old in good health. The sample taken for sequencing was memory (CD45RO+) T cells sorted from blood.

In DNA, the CDR3 is TGTGCCAGCAGCCACAGAGTCGTGGGGGATGACTATGGCTACACCTTC. Translation: CASSHRVVGDDYGYTF. J is TRBJ1-2 and V is TRBV9; weak D call: TRBD1 (5 bases). The CDR3 totals 16 residues. Germline CDR1 is SGDLS and CDR2 is YYNGEE. With 4 bases removed from V and 3 bases from J, the gap between germline ends came to 19 bases. Variable domain in full (rest from reference TRBV9 and TRBJ1-2): DSGVTQTPKHLITATGQRVTLRCSPRSGDLSVYWYQQSLDQGLQFLIQYYNGEERAKGNILERFSAQQFPDLHSELNLSSLELGDSALYFCASSHRVVGDDYGYTFGSGTRLTVV.